This TCR beta chain was obtained from a study of cytomegalovirus exposure and HLA in healthy donors. The overall study: Out of about 180 million T cells, an earlier analysis found about 120 million unique TCR beta sequences in total. Broader study findings: A further, later analysis showed that HLA-associated TCR beta chains (compared with equally common others) were more clonally expanded. Analyzed later, most CMV-associated TCR beta chains appeared HLA-restricted.

The primer mix had 60 Vbeta and 13 Jbeta primers. Some clones are missing from TCRdb's copy, which holds only in-frame ones; the method was immunoSEQ multiplex PCR. The sample has some 190,000 clones; 87% are singletons. The CDR3 consists of 14 residues. Germline values: CDR1 MDHEN, CDR2 SYDVKM. V shed 3 bases and J shed 6 bases, with 11 bases lying between them. For this clone: Its specificity is unknown.

The genes are TRBV28 and TRBJ1-4, with D perhaps TRBD1 (5 bases). Material for sequencing was PBMCs. This TCR derives from a boy aged 2 to 9 in good health and CMV-seronegative. CDR3 nucleotides: TGTGCCAGCAGTTTCTCAGGGATGGATGAAAAACTGTTTTTT. It translates to CASSFSGMDEKLFF. The full variable domain, its missing parts supplied by reference TRBV28 and TRBJ1-4, is DVKVTQSSRYLVKRTGEKVFLECVQDMDHENMFWYRQDPGLGLRLIYFSYDVKMKEKGDIPEGYSVSREKKERFSLILESASTNQTSMYLCASSFSGMDEKLFFGSGTQLSVL.